This T cell receptor (beta chain) stems from a study of T cell responses to AZD1222 COVID-19 vaccine. Germline V gives CDR1 LGHNT, CDR2 FRNRAP. The V end lost 7 bases, the J end lost 5 bases, and 8 bases lay between the germline ends. The CDR3 sequence is 11 residues long. Here immunoSEQ multiplex PCR was the method, and the copy in TCRdb shows in-frame clones only, minus some. This repertoire shows roughly 150,000 clones, around 93% found once; its top ten account for roughly 7.1%. V is TRBV12-5 and J is TRBJ1-1, with D unclear. This sequence was found in an adult who received the AZD1222 COVID-19 vaccine. Here the sequenced sample was peripheral blood, taken 28 days after the second AZD1222 dose. The CDR3 nucleotides are TGTGCTAGTGCCTTAAATACTGAAGCTTTCTTT. It is translated as CASALNTEAFF.